A single sample is the source of the 21 T cell receptor beta chains below, sequenced in a study of response to subunit inactivated influenza vaccine. Via MiXCR, TCRdb re-called the RT-PCR reads, giving one row per CDR3 protein. Of roughly 520,000 distinct CDR3 sequences listed, around 25% are singletons. This specimen consisted of CD4+ T cells sorted from PBMCs, obtained more than 4 days after vaccination. These receptors originate from a man aged 50 or older who received an inactivated influenza vaccine.

This clonotype was counted only a few times. The rearrangement uses TRBV20-1 and TRBJ1-1, with D maybe TRBD1 (5 bases). Trimming took 3 bases from V and 1 from J, leaving 12 bases between them. CDR1 is DFQATT, CDR2 SNEGSKA, per germline (reference sequence). The CDR3 covers 14 residues. The CDR3 reads CSARGGHSNTEAFF. The CDR3 region has the DNA TGCAGTGCTAGGGGCGGACACTCGAACACTGAAGCTTTCTTT.

The rearrangement uses TRBV5-1 and TRBJ2-1, with D possibly matching TRBD1 (8 bases). V was trimmed by 0 bases and J by 4 bases, leaving 11 bases between them. The CDR3 extends over 15 amino acids. Per germline, CDR1 SGHRS and CDR2 YFSETQ. The CDR3 nucleotides are TGCGCCAGCAGCTTGGTACAGGGGGGGTACAATGAGCAGTTCTTC. Protein: CASSLVQGGYNEQFF.

This clonotype was seen a few times. This chain uses TRBV18 with TRBJ1-1; weak D call: TRBD1 (5 bases). CDR1 is KGHSH and CDR2 is LQKENI in the germline V gene. This CDR3 has 14 residues. V lost 4 bases, J lost 1 base, and 10 bases lay in between. CDR3 protein: CASSLNTGNTEAFF. DNA for the CDR3: TGTGCCAGCTCACTCAACACAGGGAACACTGAAGCTTTCTTT.

V usage is TRBV4-1 and J usage is TRBJ2-3; D remains ambiguous. V was shortened by 2 bases and J by 0 bases, with 9 bases between the two germline ends. CDR3 length equals 15 residues. Germline-derived CDR1 and CDR2 are MGHRA and YSYEKL. CDR3 sequence: CASSQLIVSTDTQYF. CDR3 DNA sequence: TGCGCCAGCAGCCAATTAATCGTAAGCACAGATACGCAGTATTTT.

This clonotype appeared a few times. The CDR3 protein is CASSRLTGFNQPQHF. In nucleotides, the CDR3 is TGTGCCAGCTCACGCCTCACAGGGTTCAATCAGCCCCAGCATTTT. The chain combines TRBV18 with TRBJ1-5, with a tentative D call TRBD1 (6 bases). V lost 4 bases and J 3 bases, leaving 13 bases between the germline ends. Germline-derived CDR1 and CDR2 are KGHSH and LQKENI. CDR3 length: 15 amino acids. The variable domain in full, with the rest retrieved from reference TRBV18 and TRBJ1-5, is NAGVMQNPRHLVRRRGQEARLRCSPMKGHSHVYWYRQLPEEGLKFMVYLQKENIIDESGMPKERFSAEFPKEGPSILRIQQVVRGDSAAYFCASSRLTGFNQPQHFGDGTRLSIL.

This chain connects TRBV6-6 to TRBJ2-7, with 7 nucleotides matching TRBD2. The CDR3 totals 12 residues. The germline gives CDR1 MNHNY, CDR2 SVGAGI (reference sequence). V lost 10 bases to trimming and J lost 6 bases; unmatched junction nucleotides: 9. This CDR3 is CAKGLDGCEQYF. The CDR3, as DNA: TGTGCCAAAGGACTAGACGGTTGCGAGCAGTACTTC.

This chain joins TRBV20-1 and TRBJ2-7; D is undetermined. Germline loops: CDR1 DFQATT, CDR2 SNEGSKA (reference sequence). Trimming stripped 1 base from V and 3 bases from J, with 13 bases between. The CDR3 runs to 14 residues. The CDR3, as DNA: TGCAGTGCTAGAGCCCAGACCAACCACTACGAGCAGTACTTC. Its protein is CSARAQTNHYEQYF.

This clonotype was counted between two and nine times. This CDR3 reads CASSMWENTEAFF. In DNA form, the CDR3 reads TGTGCCAGCAGTATGTGGGAGAACACTGAAGCTTTCTTT. The V and J genes are TRBV12-3 or TRBV12-4 and TRBJ1-1, with D unresolved. Trimming cost V 5 bases and J 1 base, with 8 bases left between them. This CDR3 is built from 13 residues.

This clonotype was seen only a few times. The chain has TRBV30 and TRBJ2-2; no clear D. Trimming took off 4 bases at V and 7 bases at J, with 10 bases between the two ends. Germline CDR1 GTSNPN, CDR2 SVGIG (reference sequence). CDR3 size: 12 residues. The CDR3 nucleotides read TGTGCCTGGACACGCGCCGGCGGGGAGCTGTTTTTT. It specifies CAWTRAGGELFF.

This clonotype was counted only a few times. The V call is TRBV12-3 or TRBV12-4, the J call TRBJ2-2; no clear D gene. CDR3 length equals 14 residues. V lost 0 bases, J lost 5 bases, and 7 bases lay in between. The DNA of the CDR3 is TGTGCCAGCAGTTTAGCCTCCGCTACCGGGGAGCTGTTTTTT. Residues: CASSLASATGELFF.

DNA of the CDR3: TGCAGTGCTAGGTCTCTAGAGGTAGCGGGCCAAGAGACCCAGTACTTC. Amino acid sequence: CSARSLEVAGQETQYF. The rearrangement uses TRBV20-1 and TRBJ2-5; 7 bases agree with TRBD2. The CDR3 sequence is 16 residues long. Trimming at V came to 3 bases and at J to 1 base, leaving 11 bases not matched to a gene. The germline gives CDR1 DFQATT, CDR2 SNEGSKA (reference sequence).

The V call is TRBV20-1, the J call TRBJ2-1; 10 nucleotides align to TRBD2. This CDR3 has 16 residues. Trimming cost V 2 bases and J 0 bases; bases outside gene matches: 4. CDR1 and CDR2 (germline): DFQATT, SNEGSKA (reference sequence). In nucleotides, the CDR3 is TGCAGTGCTAGACTAGCGGGAGCCAACTCCTACAATGAGCAGTTCTTC. Translation: CSARLAGANSYNEQFF.

V is TRBV6-5 and J is TRBJ2-5; TRBD1 might be the D (6 bases). The CDR3 is 14 amino acids. Trimming stripped 0 bases from V and 4 bases from J, with 9 bases between. Germline V gives CDR1 MNHEY, CDR2 SVGAGI. Here the CDR3 DNA reads TGTGCCAGCAGTTACTCGATACAGGGAGAGACCCAGTACTTC. Translating gives CASSYSIQGETQYF.

The chain employs TRBV12-3 or TRBV12-4 and TRBJ2-7; D is uncertain. Trimming cost V 3 bases and J 5 bases, with 8 bases left between them. The CDR3 is 12 residues long. The CDR3 sequence: CASSFSVDEQYF. The CDR3 region has the DNA TGTGCCAGCAGTTTCTCTGTCGACGAGCAGTACTTC.

The chain carries TRBV24-1 and TRBJ2-1; 8 bases are shared with TRBD2. The CDR3 is made up of 13 amino acids. Trimming at V came to 9 bases and at J to 11 bases, leaving 11 bases not matched to a gene. Germline V lookup: CDR1 KGHDR, CDR2 SFDVKD. CDR3 coding DNA: TGTGCCACCGCTCTGGGTAGCGGGGATAAGCAGTTCTTC. Amino acid sequence: CATALGSGDKQFF.

This clonotype has a handful of counts. CDR3 amino acids: CSARDLGRSTDTQYF. The CDR3 DNA follows: TGCAGTGCTAGAGATCTTGGCCGTAGCACAGATACGCAGTATTTT. This chain links TRBV20-1 with TRBJ2-3; unclear D gene. The CDR3 loop spans 15 amino acids. CDR1 and CDR2 (germline): DFQATT, SNEGSKA (reference sequence). V lost 0 bases and J 0 bases, leaving 10 bases between the germline ends.

This clonotype was counted between two and nine times. This CDR3 is CAISDPASVGYEQYF. CDR3 DNA: TGTGCCATCAGTGACCCGGCCTCGGTGGGCTACGAGCAGTACTTC. The chain carries TRBV10-3 and TRBJ2-7; D uncertain. Germline V gives CDR1 ENHRY, CDR2 SYGVKD. The CDR3 spans 15 residues. V gave up 3 bases and J gave up 3 bases, with 15 bases separating them.

The genes are TRBV20-1 and TRBJ2-7; D uncertain. This CDR3 has 14 amino acids. Germline CDR1 DFQATT, CDR2 SNEGSKA (reference sequence). V lost 0 bases and J 0 bases, leaving 9 bases between the germline ends. DNA for the CDR3: TGCAGTGCTAGAGAGACCAAGAGCTCCTACGAGCAGTACTTC. Translated, it gives CSARETKSSYEQYF.

This clonotype came up a few times. The V and J genes are TRBV29-1 and TRBJ2-3; D tentatively fits TRBD1 or TRBD2 (5 bases each). CDR1 is SQVTM and CDR2 is ANQGSEA in the germline V gene. The V end lost 6 bases, the J end lost 14 bases, and 24 bases lay between the germline ends. The CDR3 covers 13 residues. Here the CDR3 reads CSVVYGTEQERYF. DNA of the CDR3: TGCAGCGTGGTTTACGGGACCGAACAGGAACGGTATTTT.

The V call is TRBV6-2 or TRBV6-3, the J call TRBJ2-7, with TRBD1 matching 7 bases. This CDR3 contains 16 residues. The ends lost 7 bases at V and 5 bases at J; junction bases unmatched: 17. Germline lookup yields CDR1 MNHEY and CDR2 SVGEGT. The CDR3: CASTNIDRVFRDEQYF. The CDR3, as DNA: TGTGCCAGCACCAATATAGACAGGGTTTTTCGTGACGAGCAGTACTTC.

This clonotype occurred a few times. The chain has TRBV28 and TRBJ2-7; a possible D gene is TRBD1 (5 bases). This CDR3 is built from 14 residues. V was shortened by 5 bases and J by 5 bases, with 16 bases between the two germline ends. Per germline, CDR1 MDHEN and CDR2 SYDVKM. The CDR3 coding sequence is TGTGCCAGCAGTCCTCCCCAGGGAATCCACGAGCAGTACTTC. It is translated as CASSPPQGIHEQYF.